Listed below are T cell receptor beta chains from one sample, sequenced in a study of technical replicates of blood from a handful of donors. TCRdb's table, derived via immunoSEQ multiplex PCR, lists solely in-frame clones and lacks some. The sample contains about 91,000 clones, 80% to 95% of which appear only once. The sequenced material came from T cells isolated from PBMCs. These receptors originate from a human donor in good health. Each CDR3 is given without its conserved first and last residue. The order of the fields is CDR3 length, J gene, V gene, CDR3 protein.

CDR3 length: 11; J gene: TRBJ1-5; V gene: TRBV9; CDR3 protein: ASSVGRDQPQH
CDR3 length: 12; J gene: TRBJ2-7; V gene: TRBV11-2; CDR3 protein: ASSPDRNLHEQY
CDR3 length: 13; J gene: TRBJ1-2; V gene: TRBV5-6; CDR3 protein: ASSSRATPNYGYT
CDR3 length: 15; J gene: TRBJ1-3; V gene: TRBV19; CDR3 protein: ASSFWTGRGSGNTIY
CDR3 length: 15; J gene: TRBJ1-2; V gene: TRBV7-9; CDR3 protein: ASSLGGTAAVMGGYT
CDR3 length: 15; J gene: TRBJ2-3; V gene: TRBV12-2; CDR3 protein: ASRLVVIKFAGDTQY
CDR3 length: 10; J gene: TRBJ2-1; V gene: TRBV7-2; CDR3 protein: ASISLGSPGF
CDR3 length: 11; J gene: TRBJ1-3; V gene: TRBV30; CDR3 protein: ACQPSSGNTIY
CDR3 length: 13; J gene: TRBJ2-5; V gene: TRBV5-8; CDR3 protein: ASSLWGRGFETQY
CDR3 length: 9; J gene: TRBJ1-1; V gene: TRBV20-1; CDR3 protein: SAPLNTEAF
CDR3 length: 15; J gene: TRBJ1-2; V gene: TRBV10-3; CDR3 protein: AISEPLRTHYNYGYT
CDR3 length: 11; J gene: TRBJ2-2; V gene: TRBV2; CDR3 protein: ASRQVVTGELF
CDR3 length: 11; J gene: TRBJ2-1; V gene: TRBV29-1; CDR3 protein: SVCTSGGNEQF
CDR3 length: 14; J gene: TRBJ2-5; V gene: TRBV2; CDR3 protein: ASRGPTAGGRGTQY
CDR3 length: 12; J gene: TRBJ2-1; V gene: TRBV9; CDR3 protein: ASSVGGIGNEQF
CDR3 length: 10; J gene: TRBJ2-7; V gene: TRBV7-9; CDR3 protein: ASSYPGNEQY
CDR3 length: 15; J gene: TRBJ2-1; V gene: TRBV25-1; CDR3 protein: ASSELGRDREFNEQF
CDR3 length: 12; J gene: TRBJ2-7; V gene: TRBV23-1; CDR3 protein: ASSQIRCRYEQY
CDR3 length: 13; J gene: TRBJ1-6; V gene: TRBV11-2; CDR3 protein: ASSLVGGVNSPLH
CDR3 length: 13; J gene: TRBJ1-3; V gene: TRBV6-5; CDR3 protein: ASSFGLISGNTIY
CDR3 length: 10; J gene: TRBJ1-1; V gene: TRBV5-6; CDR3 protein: ASSPGQYEAF
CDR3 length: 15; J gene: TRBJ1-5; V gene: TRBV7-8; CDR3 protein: ASSPDRGLPTNQPQH
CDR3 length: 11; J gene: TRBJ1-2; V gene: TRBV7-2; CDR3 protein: ASSLGQNYGYT
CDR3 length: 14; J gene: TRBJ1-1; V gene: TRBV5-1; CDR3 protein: ASSSRAQVRNTEAF
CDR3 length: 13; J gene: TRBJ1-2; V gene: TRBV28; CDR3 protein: ASSMGSGINYGYT
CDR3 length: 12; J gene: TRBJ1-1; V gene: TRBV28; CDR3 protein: ASSLGTGGTEAF
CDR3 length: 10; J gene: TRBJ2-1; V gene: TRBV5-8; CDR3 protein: ASSLNINEQF
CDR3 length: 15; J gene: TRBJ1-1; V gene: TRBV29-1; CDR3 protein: SVNNLGGFKKNTEAF
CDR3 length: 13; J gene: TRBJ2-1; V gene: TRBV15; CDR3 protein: ATSRGREPYNEQF
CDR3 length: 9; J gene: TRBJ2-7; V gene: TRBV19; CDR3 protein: ASSIGKREF
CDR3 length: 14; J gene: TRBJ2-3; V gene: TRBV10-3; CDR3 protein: AISRGLAGYTDTQY
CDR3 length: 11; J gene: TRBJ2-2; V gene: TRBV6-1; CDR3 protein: ASGSTGTGELF
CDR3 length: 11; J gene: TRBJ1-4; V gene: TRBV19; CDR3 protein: ASSGQRNEKLF
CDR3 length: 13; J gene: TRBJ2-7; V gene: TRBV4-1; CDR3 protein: ASRYTQDHPYEQY
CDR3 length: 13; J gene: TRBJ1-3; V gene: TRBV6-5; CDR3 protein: ASSYRPSSGNTIY
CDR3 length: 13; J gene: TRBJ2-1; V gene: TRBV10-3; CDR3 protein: AISEPSGRPNEQF
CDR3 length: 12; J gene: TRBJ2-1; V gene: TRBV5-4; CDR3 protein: ASSISGNGNEQF
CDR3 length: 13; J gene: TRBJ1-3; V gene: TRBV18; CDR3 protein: ASSPGGQGGNTIY
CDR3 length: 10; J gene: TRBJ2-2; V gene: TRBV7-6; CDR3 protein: APSGRTGELF
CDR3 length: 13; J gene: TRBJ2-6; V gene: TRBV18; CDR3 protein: ASSRPDSGANVLT
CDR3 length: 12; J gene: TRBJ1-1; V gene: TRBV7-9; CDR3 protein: ASSLAGGNTEAF
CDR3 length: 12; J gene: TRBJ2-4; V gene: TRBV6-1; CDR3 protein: ASSEDRGGNIQY
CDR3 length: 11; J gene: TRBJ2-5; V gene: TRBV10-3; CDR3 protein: AISDLVQETQY
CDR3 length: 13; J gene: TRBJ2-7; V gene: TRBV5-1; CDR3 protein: ASSLAPGISYEQY
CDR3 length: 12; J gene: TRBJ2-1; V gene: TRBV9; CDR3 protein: ASSSKQGKDEQF